The 30 T cell receptor beta chains presented below share a single source sample, sequenced in a study of blood T cell repertoires in COVID-19. Some clones are missing from TCRdb's copy, which holds only in-frame ones; the method was immunoSEQ multiplex PCR. The sample includes a few hundred thousand clones, 88% of them seen just once. The sample comprised peripheral blood. These receptor sequences come from a woman aged 25 to 39 with COVID-19, enrolled during active disease.

The CDR3 spells CASAEGADYEQYF. The DNA of the CDR3 is TGTGCCAGTGCGGAGGGGGCAGATTACGAGCAGTACTTC. This chain uses TRBV19 with TRBJ2-7, with D maybe TRBD1 (7 bases). The CDR3 has 13 amino acids. V dropped 8 bases and J dropped 4 bases, with 15 bases sitting between them. Germline V gives CDR1 LNHDA, CDR2 SQIVND (reference sequence).

This chain joins TRBV30 and TRBJ2-4, with 11 positions matching TRBD2. V shed 3 bases, J shed 16 bases, and the junction held 11 bases outside the gene matches. Germline V gene lookup returns CDR1 GTSNPN and CDR2 SVGIG (reference sequence). The CDR3 is 13 amino acids. The CDR3 bases are TGTGCCTGGAGGCCCCTGTCTAGCGGGAGGTTCTACTTC. This translates into CAWRPLSSGRFYF.

The rearrangement uses TRBV6-2 or TRBV6-3 and TRBJ2-1; 9 bases line up with TRBD2. The V segment lost 4 bases and the J segment 1 base; nucleotides outside the gene matches: 5. Germline V gene lookup returns CDR1 MNHEY and CDR2 SVGEGT. CDR3 size: 16 residues. The CDR3 loop is CASSSVAGESYNEQFF. DNA for the CDR3: TGTGCCAGCAGTTCCGTAGCGGGAGAATCCTACAATGAGCAGTTCTTC.

The chain recombines TRBV2 with TRBJ2-7, with 12 bases matching TRBD2. This CDR3 has 17 amino acids. Germline values: CDR1 SNHLY, CDR2 FYNNEI. V trimming: 6 bases; J trimming: 0 bases; junction bases outside the gene matches: 9. CDR3 protein: CASRIRTSGIYSYEQYF. For the CDR3, the DNA is TGTGCCAGCAGAATAAGGACTAGCGGGATATACTCCTACGAGCAGTACTTC. Variable domain in full (rest from reference TRBV2 and TRBJ2-7): EPEVTQTPSHQVTQMGQEVILRCVPISNHLYFYWYRQILGQKVEFLVSFYNNEISEKSEIFDDQFSVERPDGSNFTLKIRSTKLEDSAMYFCASRIRTSGIYSYEQYFGPGTRLTVT.

The chain has TRBV30 and TRBJ2-5; 7 bases map to TRBD1. This CDR3 contains 12 residues. Germline V gene sequence: CDR1 GTSNPN, CDR2 SVGIG (reference sequence). V shed 4 bases, J shed 5 bases, and the junction held 4 bases outside the gene matches. CDR3 in amino acids: CAWNRQGETQYF. CDR3 nucleotide sequence: TGTGCCTGGAACCGACAGGGCGAGACCCAGTACTTC.

J is TRBJ2-1 and V is TRBV6-5; the D gene is possibly TRBD2 (5 bases). V was trimmed by 3 bases and J by 3 bases, leaving 6 bases between them. CDR1 and CDR2 (germline): MNHEY, SVGAGI. This CDR3 is built from 13 residues. CDR3 in DNA: TGTGCCAGCAGTTATGGACTCTACAATGAGCAGTTCTTC. Protein sequence: CASSYGLYNEQFF.

The chain is built from TRBV6-1 and TRBJ1-4, with D possibly matching TRBD1 (5 bases). CDR1 is MNHNS and CDR2 is SASEGT in the germline V gene. Trimming removed 1 base from V and 13 bases from J, with 16 bases in between. The CDR3 is 14 residues long. The CDR3 here is CASSEGHQDGGLFF. CDR3 nucleotide sequence: TGTGCCAGCAGTGAAGGCCACCAGGACGGGGGACTGTTTTTT.

This clone appeared a single time. The rearrangement joins TRBV28 to TRBJ1-1; D is ambiguous. This CDR3 has 11 amino acids. Trimming shortened V by 3 bases and J by 6 bases, and 5 bases separated the two germline ends. The V gene's germline CDR1 is MDHEN and CDR2 SYDVKM. The CDR3 loop reads CASSLSSEAFF. In nucleotides, the CDR3 is TGTGCCAGCAGTTTGAGCTCTGAAGCTTTCTTT.

The genes are TRBV27 and TRBJ2-3; TRBD2 agrees at 9 bases. This CDR3 has 15 amino acids. Trimming removed 4 bases from V and 0 bases from J; junction bases left unmatched: 2. Germline V gene sequence: CDR1 MNHEY, CDR2 SMNVEV (reference sequence). The CDR3 nucleotides are TGTGCCAGCAGTTCACTAGCGGGCAGCACAGATACGCAGTATTTT. The encoded protein is CASSSLAGSTDTQYF.

This clone occurred a few times. The V and J genes are TRBV6-2 or TRBV6-3 and TRBJ2-7; D is uncertain. Germline CDR1 MNHEY, CDR2 SVGEGT. The CDR3 consists of 11 residues. V lost 6 bases to trimming and J lost 3 bases, with 6 bases between them. This CDR3 reads CASSDFYEQYF. For the CDR3, the DNA is TGTGCCAGCAGCGACTTCTACGAGCAGTACTTC.

The chain employs TRBV9 and TRBJ2-3, with 10 bases fitting TRBD2. V lost 4 bases to trimming and J lost 4 bases; unmatched junction nucleotides: 6. CDR1 and CDR2 (germline): SGDLS, YYNGEE. The CDR3 spans 15 residues. The CDR3 region is CASSFASGSADTQYF. The CDR3 DNA reads as TGTGCCAGCAGCTTCGCTAGCGGGAGTGCAGATACGCAGTATTTT.

A few counts support this clone. The V call is TRBV5-1, the J call TRBJ2-7; TRBD1 matches 8 bases. Trimming cost V 4 bases and J 5 bases; bases outside gene matches: 8. The CDR3 loop spans 14 amino acids. Germline V gene sequence: CDR1 SGHRS, CDR2 YFSETQ. The CDR3 region has the DNA TGCGCCAGCAGCAAGAGGACAGGGCTGCACGAGCAGTACTTC. This codes for CASSKRTGLHEQYF.

This chain connects TRBV11-2 to TRBJ2-7; 10 bases fit TRBD1. J gave up 0 bases and V 0 bases, and 5 bases lay outside the gene matches. The CDR3 consists of 17 residues. Germline CDR1 SGHAT, CDR2 FQNNGV. DNA of the CDR3: TGTGCCAGCAGCTTAGATCAGGGACAGGGGATCTCCTACGAGCAGTACTTC. Translation: CASSLDQGQGISYEQYF.

The chain combines TRBV23-1 with TRBJ2-7; D might be TRBD2 (5 bases). TRBV23-1 is assigned to the ORF class and has an uncertain function. The CDR3 is 13 residues long. The ends were cut back, 1 base at V and 3 bases at J, with 7 bases in the middle. Written as DNA, the CDR3 is TGCGCCAGCAGTCAATTCCGGGGCTACGAGCAGTACTTC. Translating it yields CASSQFRGYEQYF.

The V and J genes are TRBV6-5 and TRBJ1-1; D remains ambiguous. V was clipped by 6 bases and J by 4 bases, with 12 bases between them. Looked up from germline, CDR1 is MNHEY and CDR2 is SVGAGI. The length of the CDR3 is 13 residues. CDR3 region: CASSGRYGTEAFF. The DNA for the CDR3 is TGTGCCAGCAGCGGGAGGTATGGCACTGAAGCTTTCTTT.

V is TRBV7-2 and J is TRBJ2-5; weak D call: TRBD2 (6 bases). Trimming stripped 4 bases from V and 2 bases from J, with 11 bases between. CDR1 is SGHTA and CDR2 is FQGNSA in the germline V gene. The CDR3 spans 14 residues. Here the CDR3 reads CASSSTRSQETQYF. In nucleotides, the CDR3 is TGTGCCAGCAGCTCGACTAGGTCTCAAGAGACCCAGTACTTC.

The CDR3 bases are TGTGCCAGCAGCTTAGGCCTAGCGGGATATACCGTTGACAATGAGCAGTTCTTC. It translates to CASSLGLAGYTVDNEQFF. This chain links TRBV11-3 with TRBJ2-1; the match to TRBD2 covers 9 bases. Germline CDR1 and CDR2: SGHNT and YENEEA. The CDR3 is 18 residues long. J gave up 5 bases and V 1 base, and 12 bases lay outside the gene matches.

The chain's CDR3 is CSVGAEKLFF. CDR3 DNA: TGCAGCGTCGGAGCGGAAAAACTGTTTTTT. V is TRBV29-1 and J is TRBJ1-4; D gene ambiguous. V was pared by 6 bases and J by 8 bases, with 7 bases between. This CDR3 spans 10 amino acids. The germline gives CDR1 SQVTM, CDR2 ANQGSEA.

The gene calls are TRBV25-1 and TRBJ2-5; possible D gene TRBD1, 5 bases. The length of the CDR3 is 17 residues. V lost 2 bases, J lost 4 bases, and 20 bases lay in between. Germline V gives CDR1 MGHDK, CDR2 SYGVNS. The CDR3 here is CASSEKCQGWLLETQYF. The CDR3 DNA is TGTGCCAGCAGTGAAAAATGTCAGGGATGGTTACTAGAGACCCAGTACTTC.

The chain has TRBV28 and TRBJ2-2; a possible D gene is TRBD1 (6 bases). The V and J ends lost 2 bases and 4 bases respectively, with 8 bases between them. CDR3 length: 14 amino acids. Germline CDR1 and CDR2: MDHEN and SYDVKM. The CDR3 DNA is TGTGCCAGCAGTTTAGGACAGTTCACCGGGGAGCTGTTTTTT. The encoded protein is CASSLGQFTGELFF.

The genes are TRBV10-3 and TRBJ2-1, with D maybe TRBD2 (7 bases). Trimming left V 6 bases short and J 8 bases short, with 20 bases between. CDR1 and CDR2 from the germline V gene are ENHRY and SYGVKD. CDR3 length: 15 residues. The DNA for the CDR3 is TGTGCCATCAGGGTGGAGGGGGGGGTGATCGATGAGCAGTTCTTC. Amino acid sequence: CAIRVEGGVIDEQFF.

J is TRBJ2-1 and V is TRBV7-2; 10 bases fit TRBD2. V gave up 5 bases and J gave up 9 bases; unmatched junction bases: 13. The CDR3 spans 16 residues. The germline V gene encodes CDR1 SGHTA and CDR2 FQGNSA. CDR3 sequence reads: CASSPRALAGAVEQFF. The DNA of the CDR3 is TGTGCCAGCAGCCCCAGGGCCCTAGCGGGAGCGGTTGAGCAGTTCTTC.

The J gene is TRBJ1-3, the V gene TRBV29-1; 8 bases agree with TRBD1. Germline V gene data show CDR1 as SQVTM and CDR2 as ANQGSEA. J lost 7 bases, V lost 5 bases, and 4 bases had no gene match. This CDR3 is built from 12 residues. The CDR3 sequence is CSVRRDRNTIYF. In DNA form, the CDR3 reads TGCAGCGTTCGCCGGGACAGGAACACCATATATTTT.

DNA of the CDR3: TGCGCCAGCAGCTCTCTGGGCGGGGTCTACAATGAGCAGTTCTTC. Translated, it gives CASSSLGGVYNEQFF. The chain has TRBV5-1 and TRBJ2-1; D may be TRBD2 (6 bases). The CDR3 length is 15 residues. V lost 3 bases and J 3 bases, leaving 13 bases between the germline ends. Germline CDR1 SGHRS, CDR2 YFSETQ.

The rearrangement joins TRBV3-1 (or the pseudogene TRBV3-2) to TRBJ2-3, with TRBD2 identical over 9 bases. Trimming cost V 2 bases and J 4 bases; bases outside gene matches: 1. Germline-derived CDR1 and CDR2 are LGHDT and YNNKEL (reference sequence). The CDR3 is 14 amino acids. CDR3 protein: CASSQIAGADTQYF. CDR3 coding DNA: TGTGCCAGCAGCCAAATAGCGGGAGCAGATACGCAGTATTTT.

This rearrangement joins TRBV3-1 (or the pseudogene TRBV3-2) to TRBJ2-3; D is unclear. Germline V gene data show CDR1 as LGHDT and CDR2 as YNNKEL (reference sequence). The CDR3 sequence is 14 residues long. V dropped 1 base and J dropped 1 base, with 6 bases sitting between them. In DNA, the CDR3 is TGTGCCAGCAGCCAAGCAACAGGCACAGATACGCAGTATTTT. Amino acid sequence: CASSQATGTDTQYF.

The V gene is TRBV4-1, the J gene TRBJ2-1, with a weak D call TRBD1 (5 bases). Germline-derived CDR1 and CDR2 are MGHRA and YSYEKL. Trimming took 1 base from V and 5 from J, leaving 12 bases between them. CDR3 length: 15 residues. CDR3: CASSQARTYNNEQFF. CDR3 bases: TGCGCCAGCAGCCAAGCACGGACATATAACAATGAGCAGTTCTTC.

The chain links TRBV25-1 to TRBJ1-2, with a possible D match to TRBD1 (5 bases). V dropped 7 bases and J dropped 4 bases, with 16 bases sitting between them. Germline loops: CDR1 MGHDK, CDR2 SYGVNS. The CDR3 is made up of 14 amino acids. CDR3 amino acids: CASKEGGEGYGYTF. CDR3 nucleotide sequence: TGTGCCAGCAAAGAGGGAGGGGAGGGCTATGGCTACACCTTC.

This sequence joins TRBV5-4 and TRBJ2-7; 8 nucleotides line up with TRBD1. Germline-derived CDR1 and CDR2 are SGHNT and YYREEE (reference sequence). This CDR3 is 16 amino acids long. Trimming removed 3 bases from V and 4 bases from J; junction bases left unmatched: 12. CDR3 sequence reads: CASSSSLAGGLYEQYF. Written as DNA, the CDR3 is TGTGCCAGCAGCTCTAGTTTGGCAGGGGGCTTATACGAGCAGTACTTC.

The rearrangement links TRBV9 to TRBJ2-1; 7 bases align to TRBD1. Germline V gives CDR1 SGDLS, CDR2 YYNGEE. This CDR3 has 16 amino acids. The trim removed 0 bases at V and 7 bases at J, leaving 10 bases unmatched. This CDR3 reads CASSVAHDRVQNEQFF. For the CDR3, the DNA is TGTGCCAGCAGCGTAGCTCACGACAGGGTTCAAAATGAGCAGTTCTTC.